This entry features one T cell receptor beta chain sequence. Libraries were prepared by immunoSEQ multiplex PCR; TCRdb keeps only in-frame clonotypes and omits some of them. The sample includes 2 million to 2.5 million clones, more than 80% of them seen just once. The data were taken from a study of shared clonotypes between healthy human individuals. Study as a whole: Per-donor plates numbered three CD4 naive, three CD4 memory, two CD8 naive and one CD8 memory.

The CDR3 loop spans 13 amino acids. Trimming cost V 2 bases and J 11 bases, with 13 bases left between them. Germline V gene lookup returns CDR1 MDHEN and CDR2 SYDVKM. Sequenced: naive CD4+ T cells from PBMCs. Subset: CD45RA+ positively selected. This sequence originates from a man between 18 and 29 years old in good health. Some clones in this sample may be carry-over from other donors' samples. The chain links TRBV28 to TRBJ1-5, with D tentatively TRBD1 (5 bases). CDR3 DNA: TGTGCCAGCAGTTTACCCCTGGGGGGGACCCAGCATTTT. As protein: CASSLPLGGTQHF.